Listed below are T cell receptor beta chains from one sample, sequenced in a study of fetal regulatory T cell absence and autoimmunity. Data came from immunoSEQ multiplex PCR; TCRdb stores just in-frame clones and leaves some out. The table records around 45,000 clones, about four fifths of them present only once. The sample consisted of cord blood. The origin of the receptors is a newborn boy with IPEX syndrome. Each CDR3 is given with its conserved first and last residue. A D gene is named only where the DNA matches it firmly.

j_gene: TRBJ2-1
v_gene: TRBV7-2
d_gene: NA
CDR3nt: TGTGCCAGCAGCTTAACTTTCTCCTACAATGAGCAGTTCTTC
CDR3aa: CASSLTFSYNEQFF

j_gene: TRBJ2-1
v_gene: TRBV30
d_gene: NA
CDR3nt: TGTGCCTGGAGTGCCCGACAGAGCTCCTACAATGAGCAGTTCTTC
CDR3aa: CAWSARQSSYNEQFF

j_gene: TRBJ2-3
v_gene: TRBV6-4
d_gene: TRBD2
CDR3nt: TGTGCCAGCAGTGACAACGGGGGGGATACGCAGTATTTT
CDR3aa: CASSDNGGDTQYF

j_gene: TRBJ2-3
v_gene: TRBV5-1
d_gene: TRBD2
CDR3nt: TGCGCCAGCAGACTGCTCCTTCTAGCGGTTAGCACAGATACGCAGTATTTT
CDR3aa: CASRLLLLAVSTDTQYF

j_gene: TRBJ1-3
v_gene: TRBV27
d_gene: NA
CDR3nt: TGTGCCAGTCGGACACTCAGCTCTGGAAACACCATATATTTT
CDR3aa: CASRTLSSGNTIYF

j_gene: TRBJ2-7
v_gene: TRBV9
d_gene: TRBD2
CDR3nt: TGTGCCAGCAGCCCTACGACGGCTAGCGGGCGTCCCTACGAGCAGTACTTC
CDR3aa: CASSPTTASGRPYEQYF

j_gene: TRBJ2-1
v_gene: TRBV19
d_gene: NA
CDR3nt: TGTGCCAGTAGTATATGGGCGGGGGCCCACAATGAGCAGTTCTTC
CDR3aa: CASSIWAGAHNEQFF

j_gene: TRBJ2-1
v_gene: TRBV10-3
d_gene: TRBD1
CDR3nt: TGTGCCATCAGTGAGTCTTGGGGCAGGGGGCATGAGCAGTTCTTC
CDR3aa: CAISESWGRGHEQFF

j_gene: TRBJ2-5
v_gene: TRBV27
d_gene: NA
CDR3nt: TGTGCCAGCAGTGACCAAGAGACCCAGTACTTC
CDR3aa: CASSDQETQYF

j_gene: TRBJ1-5
v_gene: TRBV27
d_gene: NA
CDR3nt: TGTGCCAGCAGTTTACGGGGCCGCCCGGGACAGCCCCAGCATTTT
CDR3aa: CASSLRGRPGQPQHF

j_gene: TRBJ1-6
v_gene: TRBV19
d_gene: NA
CDR3nt: TGTGCCAGTAGTATCGGAGGGAGGAGGCCCTATAATTCACCCCTCCACTTT
CDR3aa: CASSIGGRRPYNSPLHF

j_gene: TRBJ1-1
v_gene: TRBV10-3
d_gene: NA
CDR3nt: TGTGCCATCAGTGAGCCCGACAGGGAAGCTTTCTTT
CDR3aa: CAISEPDREAFF

j_gene: TRBJ2-1
v_gene: TRBV5-1
d_gene: TRBD2
CDR3nt: TGCGCCAGCAGCGGATTTGGGCGGGAGGGCCCTAATGGGGAGCAGTTCTTC
CDR3aa: CASSGFGREGPNGEQFF

j_gene: TRBJ1-6
v_gene: TRBV27
d_gene: NA
CDR3nt: TGTGCCAGCAGTTCTCTGAGCTCCTATAATTCACCCCTCCACTTT
CDR3aa: CASSSLSSYNSPLHF

j_gene: TRBJ1-2
v_gene: TRBV7-9
d_gene: NA
CDR3nt: TGTGCCAGCAGCTTAGTATCGCCCTATGGCTACACCTTC
CDR3aa: CASSLVSPYGYTF

j_gene: TRBJ2-3
v_gene: TRBV4-1
d_gene: NA
CDR3nt: TGCGCCAGCAGCCTGGGGGATACGCAGTATTTT
CDR3aa: CASSLGDTQYF